This TCR beta chain was identified during a study of T cells in Graves' hyperthyroidism and ophthalmopathy. This clonotype was counted many times. Its antigen is as yet unknown. The study, taken as a whole, reports: Among thyroid clonotypes expanded above 0.001, most also appeared in blood.

Uncontrolled infection, other autoimmune disease, pregnancy or lactation barred patients from enrollment. Blood was sampled at initial diagnosis of hyperthyroidism, prior to onset of any ophthalmopathy symptoms. This CDR3 contains 17 residues. CDR1 and CDR2 (germline): SQVTM, ANQGSEA. V was clipped by 2 bases and J by 0 bases; unmatched bases: 9. The source material, RNA transcripts, was used to amplify TCR beta CDR3 regions. Using the HTBI primer set, a first-round RT-PCR was run on the TCR CDR3. TCRdb re-derived calls from the multiplex PCR reads in MiXCR, one entry per CDR3 protein. The data hold approximately 270,000 distinct CDR3 sequences, with more than 12% observed a single time.

The J gene is TRBJ2-1, the V gene TRBV29-1; TRBD2 agrees at 8 bases. The sequence was collected from a woman aged 40 to 55 with Graves' hyperthyroidism that later progressed to Graves' ophthalmopathy. The sequenced sample consisted of blood. In DNA form, the CDR3 reads TGCAGCGTTGAAATCCTAGCGGGCCTGTTCTCCTACAATGAGCAGTTCTTC. Its translation is CSVEILAGLFSYNEQFF.